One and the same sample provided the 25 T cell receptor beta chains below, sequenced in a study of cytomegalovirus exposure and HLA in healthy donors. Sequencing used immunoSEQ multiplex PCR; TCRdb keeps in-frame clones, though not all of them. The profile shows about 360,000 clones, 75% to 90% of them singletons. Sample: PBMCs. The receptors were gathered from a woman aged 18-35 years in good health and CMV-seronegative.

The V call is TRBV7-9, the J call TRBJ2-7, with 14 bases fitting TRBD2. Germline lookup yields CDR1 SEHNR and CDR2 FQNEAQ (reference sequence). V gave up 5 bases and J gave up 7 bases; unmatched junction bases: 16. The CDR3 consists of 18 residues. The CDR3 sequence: CASSPRLAGGPFGVEQYF. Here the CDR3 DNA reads TGTGCCAGCAGCCCGCGACTAGCGGGAGGGCCCTTCGGGGTGGAGCAGTACTTC. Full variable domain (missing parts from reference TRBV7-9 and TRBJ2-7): DTGVSQNPRHKITKRGQNVTFRCDPISEHNRLYWYRQTLGQGPEFLTYFQNEAQLEKSRLLSDRFSAERPKGSFSTLEIQRTEQGDSAMYLCASSPRLAGGPFGVEQYFGPGTRLTVT.

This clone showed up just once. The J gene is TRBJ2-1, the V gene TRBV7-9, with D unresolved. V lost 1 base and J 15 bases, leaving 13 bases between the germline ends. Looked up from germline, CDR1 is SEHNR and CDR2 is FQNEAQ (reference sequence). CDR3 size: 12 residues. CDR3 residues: CASSLGYGDRFF. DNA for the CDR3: TGTGCCAGCAGCTTAGGATATGGAGACCGGTTCTTC.

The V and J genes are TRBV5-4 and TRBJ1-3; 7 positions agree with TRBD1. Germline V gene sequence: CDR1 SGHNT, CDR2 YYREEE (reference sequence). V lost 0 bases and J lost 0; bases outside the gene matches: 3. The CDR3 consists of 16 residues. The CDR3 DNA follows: TGTGCCAGCAGCTTGGACAGGGGCGTCTCTGGAAACACCATATATTTT. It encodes CASSLDRGVSGNTIYF.

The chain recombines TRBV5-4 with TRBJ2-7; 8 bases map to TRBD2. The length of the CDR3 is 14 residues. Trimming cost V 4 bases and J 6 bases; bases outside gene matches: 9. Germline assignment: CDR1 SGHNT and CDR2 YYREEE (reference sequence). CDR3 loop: CASSGTSGVGEQYF. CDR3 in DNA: TGTGCCAGCAGCGGAACTAGCGGCGTGGGCGAGCAGTACTTC.

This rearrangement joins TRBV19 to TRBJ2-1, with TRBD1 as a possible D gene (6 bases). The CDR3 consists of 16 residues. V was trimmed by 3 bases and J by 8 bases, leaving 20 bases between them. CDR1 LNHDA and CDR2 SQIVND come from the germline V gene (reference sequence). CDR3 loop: CASSILGQPSRDEQFF. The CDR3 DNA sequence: TGTGCCAGTAGTATCCTAGGACAGCCATCTAGGGATGAGCAGTTCTTC. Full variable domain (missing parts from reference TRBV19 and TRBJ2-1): DGGITQSPKYLFRKEGQNVTLSCEQNLNHDAMYWYRQDPGQGLRLIYYSQIVNDFQKGDIAEGYSVSREKKESFPLTVTSAQKNPTAFYLCASSILGQPSRDEQFFGPGTRLTVL.

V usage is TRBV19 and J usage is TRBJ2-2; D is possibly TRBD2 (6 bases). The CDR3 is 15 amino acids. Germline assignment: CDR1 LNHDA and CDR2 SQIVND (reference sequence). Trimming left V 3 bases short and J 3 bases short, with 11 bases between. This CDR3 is CASSILGEDTGELFF. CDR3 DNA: TGTGCCAGTAGTATCTTAGGGGAGGACACCGGGGAGCTGTTTTTT.

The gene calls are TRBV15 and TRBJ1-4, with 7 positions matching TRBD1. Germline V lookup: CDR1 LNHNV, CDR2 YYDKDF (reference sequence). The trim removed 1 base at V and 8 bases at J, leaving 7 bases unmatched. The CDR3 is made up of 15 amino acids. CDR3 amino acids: CATSRGGTEVEKLFF. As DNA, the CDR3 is TGTGCCACCAGCAGAGGAGGGACAGAGGTCGAAAAACTGTTTTTT.

The CDR3 reads CASSLAGPNTEAFF. The CDR3 DNA sequence: TGTGCCAGTAGTCTCGCAGGCCCGAACACTGAAGCTTTCTTT. This chain links TRBV19 with TRBJ1-1; D not certain. This CDR3 region has 14 residues. In germline, CDR1 is LNHDA, CDR2 SQIVND (reference sequence). The germline V and J ends were trimmed by 5 bases and 1 base, with 11 bases remaining between them.

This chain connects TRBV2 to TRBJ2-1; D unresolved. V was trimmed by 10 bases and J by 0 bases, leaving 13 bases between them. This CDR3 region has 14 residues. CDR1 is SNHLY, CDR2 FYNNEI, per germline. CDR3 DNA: TGTGCCATACTCGGTCCACTCTCCTACAATGAGCAGTTCTTC. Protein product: CAILGPLSYNEQFF.

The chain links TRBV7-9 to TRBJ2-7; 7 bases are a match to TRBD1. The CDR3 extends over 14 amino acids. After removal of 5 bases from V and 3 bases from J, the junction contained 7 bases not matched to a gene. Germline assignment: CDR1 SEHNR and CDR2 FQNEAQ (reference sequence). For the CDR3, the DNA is TGTGCCAGCAGCCGAGGACAGGACGACTACGAGCAGTACTTC. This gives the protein CASSRGQDDYEQYF.

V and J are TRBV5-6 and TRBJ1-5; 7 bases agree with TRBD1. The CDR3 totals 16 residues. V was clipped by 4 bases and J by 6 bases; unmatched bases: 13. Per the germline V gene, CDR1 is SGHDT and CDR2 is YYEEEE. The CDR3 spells CASSLGGGAWSQPQHF. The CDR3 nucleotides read TGTGCCAGCAGCCTGGGAGGGGGCGCGTGGAGTCAGCCCCAGCATTTT.

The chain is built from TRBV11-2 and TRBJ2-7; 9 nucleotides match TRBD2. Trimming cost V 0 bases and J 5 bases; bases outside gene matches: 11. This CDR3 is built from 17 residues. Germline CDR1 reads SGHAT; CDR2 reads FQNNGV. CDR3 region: CASSLEAGSGSLNEQYF. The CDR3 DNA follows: TGTGCCAGCAGCTTAGAGGCTGGTAGCGGGAGTTTAAACGAGCAGTACTTC.

The CDR3 is CASSQDEQGNQPQHF. CDR3 bases: TGCGCCAGCAGCCAAGATGAACAGGGCAATCAGCCCCAGCATTTT. J is TRBJ1-5 and V is TRBV4-1; tentative D call: TRBD1 (5 bases). Trimming took off 0 bases at V and 2 bases at J, with 8 bases between the two ends. Germline V CDR1 and CDR2: MGHRA, YSYEKL. This CDR3 has 15 amino acids.

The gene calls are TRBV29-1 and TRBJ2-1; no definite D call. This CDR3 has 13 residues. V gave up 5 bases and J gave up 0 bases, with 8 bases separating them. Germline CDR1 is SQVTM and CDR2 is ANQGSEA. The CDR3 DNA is TGCAGCGTTTACAGCAGCTCCTACAATGAGCAGTTCTTC. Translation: CSVYSSSYNEQFF.

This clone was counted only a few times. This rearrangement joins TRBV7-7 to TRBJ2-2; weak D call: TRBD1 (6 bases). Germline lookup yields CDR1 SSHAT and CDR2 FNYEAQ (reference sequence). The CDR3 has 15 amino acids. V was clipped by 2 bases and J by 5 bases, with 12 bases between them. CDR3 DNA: TGTGCCAGCAGCTTAAATAGGGGGAAAACCGGGGAGCTGTTTTTT. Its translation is CASSLNRGKTGELFF.

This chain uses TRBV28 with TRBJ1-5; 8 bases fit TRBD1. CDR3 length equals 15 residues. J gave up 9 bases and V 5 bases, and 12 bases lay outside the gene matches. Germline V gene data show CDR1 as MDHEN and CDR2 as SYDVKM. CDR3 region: CASSGDRSVVRPQHF. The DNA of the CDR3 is TGTGCCAGCAGTGGGGACAGGTCGGTAGTGCGGCCCCAGCATTTT.

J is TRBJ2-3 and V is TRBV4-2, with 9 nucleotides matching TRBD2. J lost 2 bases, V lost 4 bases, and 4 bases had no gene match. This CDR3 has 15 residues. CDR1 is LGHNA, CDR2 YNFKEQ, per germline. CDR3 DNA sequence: TGTGCCAGCAGCCCGGCTAGCGGGGACACAGATACGCAGTATTTT. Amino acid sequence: CASSPASGDTDTQYF.

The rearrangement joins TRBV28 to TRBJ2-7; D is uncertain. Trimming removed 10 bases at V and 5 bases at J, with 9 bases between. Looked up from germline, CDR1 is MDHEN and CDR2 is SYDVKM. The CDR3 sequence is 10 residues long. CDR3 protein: CATRANEQYF. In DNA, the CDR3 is TGTGCCACCCGAGCGAACGAGCAGTACTTC.

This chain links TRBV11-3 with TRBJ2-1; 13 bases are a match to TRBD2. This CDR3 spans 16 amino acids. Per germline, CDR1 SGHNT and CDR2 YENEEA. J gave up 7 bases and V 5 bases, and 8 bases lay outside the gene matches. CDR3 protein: CASSKPGLAGRNEQFF. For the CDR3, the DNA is TGTGCCAGCAGCAAACCGGGACTAGCGGGGAGGAATGAGCAGTTCTTC.

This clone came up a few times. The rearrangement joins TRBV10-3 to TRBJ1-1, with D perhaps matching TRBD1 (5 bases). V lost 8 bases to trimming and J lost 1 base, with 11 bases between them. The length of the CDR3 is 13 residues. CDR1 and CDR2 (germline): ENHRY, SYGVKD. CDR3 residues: CAIARGGNTEAFF. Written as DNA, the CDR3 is TGTGCCATCGCCCGGGGGGGGAACACTGAAGCTTTCTTT.

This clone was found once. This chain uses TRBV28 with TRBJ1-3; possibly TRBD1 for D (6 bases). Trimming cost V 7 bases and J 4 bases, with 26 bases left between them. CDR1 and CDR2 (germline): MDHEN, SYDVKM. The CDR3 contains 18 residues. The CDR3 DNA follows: TGTGCCAGCAAGGCGAGGACAGCCGACCCGATAGGCGGAAACACCATATATTTT. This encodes CASKARTADPIGGNTIYF. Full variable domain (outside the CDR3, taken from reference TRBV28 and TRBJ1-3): DVKVTQSSRYLVKRTGEKVFLECVQDMDHENMFWYRQDPGLGLRLIYFSYDVKMKEKGDIPEGYSVSREKKERFSLILESASTNQTSMYLCASKARTADPIGGNTIYFGEGSWLTVV.

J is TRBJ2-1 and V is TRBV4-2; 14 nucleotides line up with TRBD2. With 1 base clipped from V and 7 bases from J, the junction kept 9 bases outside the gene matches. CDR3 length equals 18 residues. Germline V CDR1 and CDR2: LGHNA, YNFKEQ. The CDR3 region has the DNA TGTGCCAGCAGCCAAGGCCCCGGGACTAGCGGGAGTTGGAATGAGCAGTTCTTC. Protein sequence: CASSQGPGTSGSWNEQFF.

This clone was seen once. CDR3 amino acids: CASSVERGMYNEQFF. The CDR3 nucleotides read TGTGCCAGCAGCGTAGAGAGGGGGATGTACAATGAGCAGTTCTTC. The gene calls are TRBV9 and TRBJ2-1; a weak D match, TRBD1 (6 bases). Trimming cost V 0 bases and J 4 bases, with 11 bases left between them. Germline CDR1 SGDLS, CDR2 YYNGEE. The CDR3 loop spans 15 amino acids.

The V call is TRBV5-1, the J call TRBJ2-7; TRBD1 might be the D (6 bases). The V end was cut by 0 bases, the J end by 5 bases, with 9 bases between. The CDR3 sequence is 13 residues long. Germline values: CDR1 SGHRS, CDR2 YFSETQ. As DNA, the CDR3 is TGCGCCAGCAGCTTGGCAACAGGGAACGAGCAGTACTTC. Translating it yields CASSLATGNEQYF.

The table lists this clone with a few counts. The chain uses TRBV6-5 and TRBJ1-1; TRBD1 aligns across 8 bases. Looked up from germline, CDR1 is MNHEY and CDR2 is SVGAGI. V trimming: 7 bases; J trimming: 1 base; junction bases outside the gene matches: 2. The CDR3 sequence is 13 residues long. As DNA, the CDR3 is TGTGCCAGCAACCAGGGGGCGAACACTGAAGCTTTCTTT. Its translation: CASNQGANTEAFF.